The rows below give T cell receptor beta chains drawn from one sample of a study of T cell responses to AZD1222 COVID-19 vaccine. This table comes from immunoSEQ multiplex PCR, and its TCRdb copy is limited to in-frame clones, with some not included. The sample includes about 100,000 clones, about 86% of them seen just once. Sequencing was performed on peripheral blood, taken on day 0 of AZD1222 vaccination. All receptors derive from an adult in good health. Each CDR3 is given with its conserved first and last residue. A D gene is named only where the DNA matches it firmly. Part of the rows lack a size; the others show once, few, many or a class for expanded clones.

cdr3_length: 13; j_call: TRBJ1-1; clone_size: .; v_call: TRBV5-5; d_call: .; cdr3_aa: CASSLLRDTEAFF; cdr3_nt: TGTGCCAGCAGCTTGCTAAGGGACACTGAAGCTTTCTTT
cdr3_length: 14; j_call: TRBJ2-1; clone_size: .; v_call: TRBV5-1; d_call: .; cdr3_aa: CASTPPGPYNEQFF; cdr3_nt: TGCGCCAGCACCCCCCCAGGGCCCTACAATGAGCAGTTCTTC
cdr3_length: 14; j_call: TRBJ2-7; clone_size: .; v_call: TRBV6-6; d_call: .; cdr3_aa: CASTQGGREQKQYF; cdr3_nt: TGTGCCAGCACCCAGGGGGGCAGGGAGCAGAAGCAGTACTTC
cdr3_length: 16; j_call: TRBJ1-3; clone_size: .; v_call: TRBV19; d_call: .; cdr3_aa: CASSSTGGFSGNTIYF; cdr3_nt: TGTGCCAGTAGTTCAACCGGCGGTTTCTCTGGAAACACCATATATTTT
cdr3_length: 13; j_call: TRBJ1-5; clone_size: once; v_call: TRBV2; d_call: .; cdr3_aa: CASGGQKNQPQHF; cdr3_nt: TGTGCCAGCGGAGGACAGAAAAATCAGCCCCAGCATTTT
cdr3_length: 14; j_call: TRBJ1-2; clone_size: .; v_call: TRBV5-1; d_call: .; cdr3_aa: CASSLVGEVYGYTF; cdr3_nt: TGCGCCAGCAGCTTGGTGGGGGAGGTCTATGGCTACACCTTC
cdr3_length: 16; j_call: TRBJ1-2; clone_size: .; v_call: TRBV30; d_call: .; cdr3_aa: CAWSVLFGNRERGYTF; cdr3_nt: TGTGCCTGGAGTGTACTTTTCGGGAACAGGGAACGGGGCTACACCTTC
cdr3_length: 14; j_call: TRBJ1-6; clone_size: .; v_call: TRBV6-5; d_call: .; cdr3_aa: CASSLQVLNSPLHF; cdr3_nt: TGTGCCAGCAGTTTACAGGTTTTGAATTCACCCCTCCACTTT
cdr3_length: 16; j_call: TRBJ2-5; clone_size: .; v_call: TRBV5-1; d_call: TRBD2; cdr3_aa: CASSLSGRALEETQYF; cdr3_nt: TGCGCCAGCAGCCTGAGCGGGAGGGCCCTCGAAGAGACCCAGTACTTC
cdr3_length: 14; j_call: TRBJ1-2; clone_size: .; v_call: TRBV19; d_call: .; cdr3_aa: CASNVQGPNYGYTF; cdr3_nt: TGTGCCAGTAACGTACAGGGTCCCAACTATGGCTACACCTTC
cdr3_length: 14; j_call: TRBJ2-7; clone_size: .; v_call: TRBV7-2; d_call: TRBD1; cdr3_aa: CASSPRGTGGQVYF; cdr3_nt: TGTGCCAGCAGCCCTAGAGGGACAGGGGGACAGGTGTACTTC
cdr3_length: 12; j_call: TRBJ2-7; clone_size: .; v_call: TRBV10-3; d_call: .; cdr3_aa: CAISESVGEQYF; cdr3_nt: TGTGCCATCAGTGAGTCGGTGGGCGAGCAGTACTTC
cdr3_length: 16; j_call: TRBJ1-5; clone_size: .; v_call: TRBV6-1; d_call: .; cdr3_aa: CASSEYRRTQNQPQHF; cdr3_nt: TGTGCCAGCAGTGAATATAGAAGGACACAGAATCAGCCCCAGCATTTT
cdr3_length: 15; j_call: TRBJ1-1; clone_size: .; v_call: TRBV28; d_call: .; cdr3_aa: CASSSLNRIGTEAFF; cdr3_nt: TGTGCCAGCAGTTCCCTAAACAGGATCGGCACTGAAGCTTTCTTT
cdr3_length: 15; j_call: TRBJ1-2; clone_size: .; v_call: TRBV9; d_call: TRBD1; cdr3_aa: CASSDTGGAGYGYTF; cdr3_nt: TGTGCCAGCAGTGATACAGGGGGCGCCGGCTATGGCTACACCTTC
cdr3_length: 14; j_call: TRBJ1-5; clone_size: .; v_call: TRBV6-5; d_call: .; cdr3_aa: CATRDTDNNQPQHF; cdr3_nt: TGTGCCACCAGGGACACGGATAACAATCAGCCCCAGCATTTT
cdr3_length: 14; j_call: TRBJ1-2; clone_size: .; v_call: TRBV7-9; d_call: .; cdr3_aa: CASSPEYRDAGYTF; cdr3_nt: TGTGCCAGCAGCCCGGAATACAGGGACGCTGGCTACACCTTC
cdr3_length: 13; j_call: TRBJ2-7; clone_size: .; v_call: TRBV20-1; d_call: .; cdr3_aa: CSASHTSSYEQYF; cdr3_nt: TGCAGTGCTAGTCATACTAGCAGCTACGAGCAGTACTTC
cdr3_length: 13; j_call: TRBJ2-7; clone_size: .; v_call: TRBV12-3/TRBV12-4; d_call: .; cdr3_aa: CASSLRAPNEQYF; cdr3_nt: TGTGCCAGCAGTTTGAGGGCCCCCAACGAGCAGTACTTC
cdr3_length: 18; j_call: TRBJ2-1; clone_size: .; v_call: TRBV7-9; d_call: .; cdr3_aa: CASSQEHGTGRSYNEQFF; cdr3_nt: TGTGCCAGCAGCCAGGAGCACGGGACTGGACGCTCCTACAATGAGCAGTTCTTC
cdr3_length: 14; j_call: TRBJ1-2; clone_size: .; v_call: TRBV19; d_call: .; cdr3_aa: CASSTTWTNDGYTF; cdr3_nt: TGTGCCAGTAGTACTACGTGGACAAATGATGGCTACACCTTC
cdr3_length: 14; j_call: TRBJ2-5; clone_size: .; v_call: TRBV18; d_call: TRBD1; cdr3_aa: CASSAIGGAETQYF; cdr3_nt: TGTGCCAGCTCGGCAATAGGGGGCGCAGAGACCCAGTACTTC
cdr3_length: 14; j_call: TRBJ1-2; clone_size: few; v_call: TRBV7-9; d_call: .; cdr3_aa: CASSLGRTNYGYTF; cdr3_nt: TGTGCCAGCAGCTTAGGACGGACTAACTATGGCTACACCTTC
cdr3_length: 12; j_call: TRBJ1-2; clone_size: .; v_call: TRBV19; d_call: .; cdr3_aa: CATAGLGRGYTF; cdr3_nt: TGTGCCACTGCGGGGTTAGGGAGGGGCTACACCTTC
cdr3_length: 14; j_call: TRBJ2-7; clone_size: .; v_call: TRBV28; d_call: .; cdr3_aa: CASGEQGTVSEQYF; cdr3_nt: TGTGCCAGCGGTGAACAGGGTACGGTAAGCGAGCAGTACTTC
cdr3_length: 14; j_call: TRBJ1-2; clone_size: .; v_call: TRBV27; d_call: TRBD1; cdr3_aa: CASSLTQGARGYTF; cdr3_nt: TGTGCCAGCAGTTTAACCCAGGGGGCTCGGGGCTACACCTTC
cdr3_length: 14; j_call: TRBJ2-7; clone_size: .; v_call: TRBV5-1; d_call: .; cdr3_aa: CASSLDIQTYEQYF; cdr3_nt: TGCGCCAGCAGCTTGGATATCCAGACCTACGAGCAGTACTTC
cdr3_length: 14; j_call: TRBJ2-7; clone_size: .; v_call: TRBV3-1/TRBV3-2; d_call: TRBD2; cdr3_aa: CASSQRAGAYEQYF; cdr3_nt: TGTGCCAGCAGCCAACGGGCGGGGGCCTACGAGCAGTACTTC
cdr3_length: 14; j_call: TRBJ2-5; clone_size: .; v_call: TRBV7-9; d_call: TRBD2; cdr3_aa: CASSPGGGGETQYF; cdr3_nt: TGTGCCAGCAGCCCGGGCGGGGGTGGAGAGACCCAGTACTTC
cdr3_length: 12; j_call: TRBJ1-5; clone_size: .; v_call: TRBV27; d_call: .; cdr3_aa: CASRTGDQPQHF; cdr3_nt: TGTGCCAGCAGGACAGGCGATCAGCCCCAGCATTTT
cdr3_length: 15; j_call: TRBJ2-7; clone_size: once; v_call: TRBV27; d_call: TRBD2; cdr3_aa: CASSPGASGSYEQYF; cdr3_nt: TGTGCCAGCAGCCCCGGAGCGAGCGGGAGTTACGAGCAGTACTTC
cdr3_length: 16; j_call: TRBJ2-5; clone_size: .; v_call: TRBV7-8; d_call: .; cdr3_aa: CASSSRGTPIQETQYF; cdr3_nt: TGTGCCAGCAGCTCAAGAGGGACTCCGATTCAAGAGACCCAGTACTTC
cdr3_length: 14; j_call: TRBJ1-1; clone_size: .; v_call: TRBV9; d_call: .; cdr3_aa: CASSPDPGSTEAFF; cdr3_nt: TGTGCCAGCAGCCCCGACCCGGGGTCCACTGAAGCTTTCTTT
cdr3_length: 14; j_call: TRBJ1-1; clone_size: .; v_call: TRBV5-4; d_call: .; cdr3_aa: CASSLDVGGAEAFF; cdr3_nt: TGTGCCAGCAGCTTGGATGTGGGTGGCGCTGAAGCTTTCTTT
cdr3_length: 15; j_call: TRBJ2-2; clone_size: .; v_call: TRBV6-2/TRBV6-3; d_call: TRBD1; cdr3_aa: CASSGDREVTGELFF; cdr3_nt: TGTGCCAGCAGTGGGGACAGGGAGGTCACCGGGGAGCTGTTTTTT
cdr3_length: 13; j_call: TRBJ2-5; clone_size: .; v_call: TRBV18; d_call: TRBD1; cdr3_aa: CASSPTGFETQYF; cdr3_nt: TGTGCCAGCTCACCGACAGGGTTCGAGACCCAGTACTTC
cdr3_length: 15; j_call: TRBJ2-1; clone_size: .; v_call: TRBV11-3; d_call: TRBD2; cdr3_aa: CASSLGLAGSDEQFF; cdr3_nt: TGTGCCAGCAGCTTGGGACTAGCGGGAAGCGATGAGCAGTTCTTC
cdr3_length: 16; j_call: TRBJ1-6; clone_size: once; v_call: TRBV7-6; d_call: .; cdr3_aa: CASSSGAGVGNSPLHF; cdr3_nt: TGTGCCAGCAGCTCGGGGGCAGGGGTTGGAAATTCACCCCTCCACTTT
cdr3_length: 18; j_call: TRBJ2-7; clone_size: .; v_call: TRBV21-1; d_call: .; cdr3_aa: CASSNPGHPGERFSEQYF; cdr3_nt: TGTGCCAGCAGCAACCCGGGACACCCCGGTGAGAGGTTCAGCGAGCAGTACTTC
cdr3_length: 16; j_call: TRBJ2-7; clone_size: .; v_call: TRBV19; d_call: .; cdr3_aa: CASSPIGTGDSYEQYF; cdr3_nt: TGTGCCAGTAGCCCGATCGGGACGGGAGACTCCTACGAGCAGTACTTC
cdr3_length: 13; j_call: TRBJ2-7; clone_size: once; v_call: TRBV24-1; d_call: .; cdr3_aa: CATSDAHRYEQYF; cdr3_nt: TGTGCCACCAGTGATGCACATCGCTACGAGCAGTACTTC
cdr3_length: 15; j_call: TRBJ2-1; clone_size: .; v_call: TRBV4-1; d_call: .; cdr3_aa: CASSQEESSYNEQFF; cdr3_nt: TGCGCCAGCAGCCAAGAAGAGAGCTCCTACAATGAGCAGTTCTTC
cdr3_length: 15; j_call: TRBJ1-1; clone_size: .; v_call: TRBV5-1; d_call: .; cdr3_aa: CASSLDSNMNTEAFF; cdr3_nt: TGCGCCAGCAGCTTGGACTCTAACATGAACACTGAAGCTTTCTTT
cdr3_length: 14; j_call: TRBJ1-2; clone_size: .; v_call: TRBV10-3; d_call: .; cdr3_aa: CAISVSRDRSGYTF; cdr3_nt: TGTGCCATCAGTGTATCCCGAGACAGGAGTGGCTACACCTTC
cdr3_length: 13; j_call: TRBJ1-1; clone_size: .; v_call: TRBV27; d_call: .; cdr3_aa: CASSLLLNTEAFF; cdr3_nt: TGTGCCAGCAGCCTCTTACTGAACACTGAAGCTTTCTTT
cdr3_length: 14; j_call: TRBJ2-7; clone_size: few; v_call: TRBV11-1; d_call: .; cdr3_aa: CASSLEVGYYEQYF; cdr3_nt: TGTGCCAGCAGCTTAGAGGTGGGGTACTACGAGCAGTACTTC
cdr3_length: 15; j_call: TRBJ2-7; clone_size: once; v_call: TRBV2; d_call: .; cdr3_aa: CASSLSRAEAYEQYF; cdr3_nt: TGTGCCAGCAGTCTCTCCCGGGCCGAGGCCTACGAGCAGTACTTC
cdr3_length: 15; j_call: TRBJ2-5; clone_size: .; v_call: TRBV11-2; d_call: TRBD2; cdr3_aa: CASRPGLAGGETQYF; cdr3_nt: TGTGCCAGCAGGCCAGGACTAGCGGGGGGAGAGACCCAGTACTTC
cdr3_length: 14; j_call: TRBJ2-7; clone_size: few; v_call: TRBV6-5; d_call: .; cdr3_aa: CASSYSTGLYEQYF; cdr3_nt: TGTGCCAGCAGTTACTCGACAGGTCTCTACGAGCAGTACTTC
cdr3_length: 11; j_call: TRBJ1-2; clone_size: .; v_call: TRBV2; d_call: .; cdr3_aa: CASLQAPGYTF; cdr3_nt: TGTGCCAGCCTACAGGCTCCGGGCTACACCTTC
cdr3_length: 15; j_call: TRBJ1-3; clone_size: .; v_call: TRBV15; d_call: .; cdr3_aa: CATSRERSSGNTIYF; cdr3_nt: TGTGCCACCAGCAGGGAGCGGAGCTCTGGAAACACCATATATTTT
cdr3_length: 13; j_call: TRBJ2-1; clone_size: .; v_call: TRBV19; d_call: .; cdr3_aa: CASRGTVYNEQFF; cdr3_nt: TGTGCCAGTAGGGGAACAGTATACAATGAGCAGTTCTTC
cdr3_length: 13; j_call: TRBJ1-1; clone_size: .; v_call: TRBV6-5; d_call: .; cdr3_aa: CASREGRNTEAFF; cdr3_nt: TGTGCCAGCAGAGAGGGGAGGAACACTGAAGCTTTCTTT
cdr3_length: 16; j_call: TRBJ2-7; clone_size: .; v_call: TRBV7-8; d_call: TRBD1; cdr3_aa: CASSPIGQGNVYEQYF; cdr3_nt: TGTGCCAGCAGCCCGATCGGACAGGGAAACGTATACGAGCAGTACTTC
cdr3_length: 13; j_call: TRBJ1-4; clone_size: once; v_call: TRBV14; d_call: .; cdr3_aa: CASSQGTHLGLFF; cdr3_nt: TGTGCCAGCAGCCAAGGCACCCACTTGGGACTGTTTTTT